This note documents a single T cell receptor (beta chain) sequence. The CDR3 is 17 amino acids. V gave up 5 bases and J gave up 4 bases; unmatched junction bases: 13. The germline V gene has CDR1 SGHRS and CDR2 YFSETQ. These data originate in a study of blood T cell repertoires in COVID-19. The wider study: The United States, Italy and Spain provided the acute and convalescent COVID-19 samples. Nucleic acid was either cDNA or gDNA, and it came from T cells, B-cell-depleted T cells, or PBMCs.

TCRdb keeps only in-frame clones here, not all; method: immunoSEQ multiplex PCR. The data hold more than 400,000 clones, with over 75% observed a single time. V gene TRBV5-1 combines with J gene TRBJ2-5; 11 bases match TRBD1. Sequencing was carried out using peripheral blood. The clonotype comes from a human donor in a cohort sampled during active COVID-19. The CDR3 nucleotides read TGCGCCAGCAGTCCCGGGACAGGGGGTTATCGACTAGAGACCCAGTACTTC. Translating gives CASSPGTGGYRLETQYF.